This T cell receptor beta chain was recovered during a study of T cell clonality in common variable immunodeficiency. Study results and limitations: Reportedly, TCR beta sequences from common variable immunodeficiency showed fewer deletions and N-nucleotide insertions. What drives increased CVID clonality needs T cell subpopulation sequencing.

Repertoires were generated with immunoSEQ multiplex PCR, while TCRdb's copy carries only in-frame clones and drops some. The sample was found to contain 17,000 or so clones, and every one recurs. This clone appeared a few times. Its target is not known. Read coverage stops 3 residues before the CDR3 terminus; the germline J gene supplies the remainder. The sample has other DNA sequences that encode this CDR3 too. Patients had low serum IgG, IgA and/or IgM and specific antibody deficiency. V shed 6 bases, J shed 7 bases, and the junction held 6 bases outside the gene matches. This CDR3 comprises 13 residues. Germline V gene lookup returns CDR1 MNHEY and CDR2 SVGEGT.

The receptor was isolated from a human donor with common variable immunodeficiency. Source material: peripheral blood mononuclear cells. The chain joins TRBV6-2 or TRBV6-3 to TRBJ2-1; 7 bases line up with TRBD2. The CDR3 reads CASRTGTINEQFF. CDR3 DNA, as far as it was read: TGTGCCAGCAGGACGGGGACTATAAATGAG.